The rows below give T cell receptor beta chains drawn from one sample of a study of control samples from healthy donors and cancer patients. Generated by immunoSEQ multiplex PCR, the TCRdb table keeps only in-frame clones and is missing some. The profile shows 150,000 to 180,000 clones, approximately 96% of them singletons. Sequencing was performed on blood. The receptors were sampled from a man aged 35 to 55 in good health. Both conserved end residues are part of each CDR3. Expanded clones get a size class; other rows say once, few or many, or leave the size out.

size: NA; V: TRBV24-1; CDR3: CATSDTTNTGELFF
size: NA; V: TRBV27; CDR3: CASSRTGEAGYTF
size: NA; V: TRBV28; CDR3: CASSDRGTENIQYF
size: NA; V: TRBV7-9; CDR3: CASSSEPAFGAFF
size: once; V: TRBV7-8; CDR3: CASSPRDSEAFF
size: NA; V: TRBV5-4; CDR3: CASSLGGGAEAFF
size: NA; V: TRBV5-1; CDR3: CASSSTGTGALNYGYTF
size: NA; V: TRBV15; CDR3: CATSRNSNQPQHF
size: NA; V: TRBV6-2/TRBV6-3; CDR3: CASSRTGGTSTDTQYF
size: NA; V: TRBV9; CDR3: CASSAAGGRGAFF